This T cell receptor (beta chain) was profiled in a study of shared clonotypes between healthy human individuals. Study-level background: A couple of women and a few men aged 18 to 49 served as donors.

Per sorted-subset replicate PCR, input was around 220 ng DNA, representing roughly 30,000 T cell genomes. Generated by immunoSEQ multiplex PCR, the TCRdb table keeps only in-frame clones and is missing some. The sample yields millions of clones, approximately 94% seen once. Concerning this clone: What it binds is unknown.

Germline-derived CDR1 and CDR2 are SGHTA and FQGNSA. Germline trimming cut 1 base from V and 4 bases from J; bases unmatched to any gene: 9. CDR3 size: 17 residues. Broader study findings: Clonotypes which were not shared had lower generation probabilities than clonotypes that all four donors shared.

The sequenced sample was naive CD4+ T cells sorted from blood. Subset denoted: CD45RA+ positively selected. The TCR was taken from a man between 18 and 29 years old in good health. The chain employs TRBV7-2 and TRBJ2-7, with TRBD2 matching 11 bases. CDR3 sequence reads: CASSLGNSGRASYEQYF. The CDR3 region has the DNA TGTGCCAGCAGCTTAGGTAATAGCGGGAGGGCCAGTTACGAGCAGTACTTC.